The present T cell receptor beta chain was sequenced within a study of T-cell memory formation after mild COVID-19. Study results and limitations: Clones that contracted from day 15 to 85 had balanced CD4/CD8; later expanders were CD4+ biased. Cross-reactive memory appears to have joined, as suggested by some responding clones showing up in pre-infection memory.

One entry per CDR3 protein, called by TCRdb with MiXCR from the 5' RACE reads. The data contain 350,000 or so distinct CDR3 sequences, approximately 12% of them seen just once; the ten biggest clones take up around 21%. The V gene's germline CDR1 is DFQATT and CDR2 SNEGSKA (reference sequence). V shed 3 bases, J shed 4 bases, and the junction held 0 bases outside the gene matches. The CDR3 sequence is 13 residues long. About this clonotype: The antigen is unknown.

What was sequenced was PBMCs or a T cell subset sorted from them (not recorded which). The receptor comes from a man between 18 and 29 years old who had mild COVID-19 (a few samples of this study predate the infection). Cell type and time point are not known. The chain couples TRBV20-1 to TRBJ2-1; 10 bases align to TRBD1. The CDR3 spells CSARGQGYNEQFF. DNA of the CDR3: TGCAGTGCTAGGGGACAGGGGTACAATGAGCAGTTCTTC.